In this sample, the clone carrying this T cell receptor (beta chain) turned up once. This specimen comes from a study of T cell responses to AZD1222 COVID-19 vaccine. V shed 7 bases, J shed 3 bases, and the junction held 12 bases outside the gene matches. The length of the CDR3 is 14 residues. Germline V gene data show CDR1 as SQVTM and CDR2 as ANQGSEA. The assay was immunoSEQ multiplex PCR, and TCRdb's table has in-frame clones only and misses some. This sample carries 150,000 to 200,000 clones, less than 95% of them seen once, and the ten largest clones take around 1.3%. The TCR was taken from an adult in good health. The rearrangement joins TRBV29-1 to TRBJ2-7; TRBD1 agrees at 7 bases. The sample was peripheral blood, taken on day 0 of AZD1222 vaccination. The CDR3: CSADPEGAGYEQYF. In DNA, the CDR3 is TGCAGCGCCGACCCCGAGGGGGCGGGCTACGAGCAGTACTTC.